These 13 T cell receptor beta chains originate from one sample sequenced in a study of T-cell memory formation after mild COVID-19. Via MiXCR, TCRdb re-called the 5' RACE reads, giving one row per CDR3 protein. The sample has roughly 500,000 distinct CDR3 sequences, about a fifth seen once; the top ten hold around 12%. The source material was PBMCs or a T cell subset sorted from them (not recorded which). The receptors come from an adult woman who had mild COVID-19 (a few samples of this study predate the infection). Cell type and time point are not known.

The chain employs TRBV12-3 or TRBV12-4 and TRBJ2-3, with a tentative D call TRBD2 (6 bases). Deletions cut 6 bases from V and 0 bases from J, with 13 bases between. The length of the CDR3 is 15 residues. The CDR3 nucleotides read TGTGCCAGCAGATTTAGCGGCGCTAGCACAGATACGCAGTATTTT. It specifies CASRFSGASTDTQYF.

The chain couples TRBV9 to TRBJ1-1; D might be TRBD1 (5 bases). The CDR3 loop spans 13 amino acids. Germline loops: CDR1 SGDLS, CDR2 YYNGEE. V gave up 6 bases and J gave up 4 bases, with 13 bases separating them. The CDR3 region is CASTPGGGTEAFF. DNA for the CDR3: TGTGCCAGCACCCCGGGGGGGGGCACTGAAGCTTTCTTT.

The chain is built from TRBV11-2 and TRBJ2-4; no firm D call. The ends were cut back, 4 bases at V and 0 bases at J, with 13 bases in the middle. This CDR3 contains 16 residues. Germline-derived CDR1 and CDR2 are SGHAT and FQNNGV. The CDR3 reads CASSSTLVLAKNIQYF. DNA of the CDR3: TGTGCCAGCAGCTCTACATTGGTTCTAGCCAAAAACATTCAGTACTTC.

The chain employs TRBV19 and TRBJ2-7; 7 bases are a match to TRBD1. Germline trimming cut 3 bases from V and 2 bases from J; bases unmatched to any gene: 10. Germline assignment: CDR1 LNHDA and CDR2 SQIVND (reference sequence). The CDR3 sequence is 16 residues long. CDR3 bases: TGTGCCAGTAGTATCGAGCGGACAGGCTTAACCTACGAGCAGTACTTC. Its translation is CASSIERTGLTYEQYF. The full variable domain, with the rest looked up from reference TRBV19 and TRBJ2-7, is DGGITQSPKYLFRKEGQNVTLSCEQNLNHDAMYWYRQDPGQGLRLIYYSQIVNDFQKGDIAEGYSVSREKKESFPLTVTSAQKNPTAFYLCASSIERTGLTYEQYFGPGTRLTVT.

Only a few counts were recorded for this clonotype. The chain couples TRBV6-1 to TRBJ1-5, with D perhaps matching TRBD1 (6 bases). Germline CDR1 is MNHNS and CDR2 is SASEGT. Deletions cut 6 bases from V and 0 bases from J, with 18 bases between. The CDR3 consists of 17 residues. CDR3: CASSGMTGLYSNQPQHF. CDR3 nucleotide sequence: TGTGCCAGCAGCGGTATGACAGGCCTCTATAGCAATCAGCCCCAGCATTTT.

CDR3 in amino acids: CASNGNGYTF. The CDR3 region has the DNA TGTGCCAGTAATGGTAATGGCTACACCTTC. The chain has TRBV19 and TRBJ1-2; unclear D gene. Germline V gene lookup returns CDR1 LNHDA and CDR2 SQIVND (reference sequence). Trimming took 7 bases from V and 6 from J, leaving 6 bases between them. CDR3 length: 10 amino acids.

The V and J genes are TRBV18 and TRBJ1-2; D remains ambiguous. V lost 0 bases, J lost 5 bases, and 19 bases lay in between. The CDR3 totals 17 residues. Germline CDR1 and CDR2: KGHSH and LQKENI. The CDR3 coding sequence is TGTGCCAGCTCACCACCGGAACCCGGGAGCACCCTATATGGCTACACCTTC. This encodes CASSPPEPGSTLYGYTF.

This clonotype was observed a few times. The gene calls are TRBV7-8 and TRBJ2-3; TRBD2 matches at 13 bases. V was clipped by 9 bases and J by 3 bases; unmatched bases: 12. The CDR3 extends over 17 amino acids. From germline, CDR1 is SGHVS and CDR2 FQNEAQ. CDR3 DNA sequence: TGTGCCAGTATCGGGACTAGCGGGAACCTGGGAACAGATACGCAGTATTTT. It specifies CASIGTSGNLGTDTQYF.

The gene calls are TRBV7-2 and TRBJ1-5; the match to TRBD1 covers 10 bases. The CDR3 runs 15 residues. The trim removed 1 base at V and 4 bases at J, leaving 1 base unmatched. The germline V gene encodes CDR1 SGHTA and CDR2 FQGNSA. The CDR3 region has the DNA TGTGCCAGCAGCTTAGTGGGACAGGGGAATCAGCCCCAGCATTTT. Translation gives CASSLVGQGNQPQHF. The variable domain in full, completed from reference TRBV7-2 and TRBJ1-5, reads GAGVSQSPSNKVTEKGKDVELRCDPISGHTALYWYRQSLGQGLEFLIYFQGNSAPDKSGLPSDRFSAERTGGSVSTLTIQRTQQEDSAVYLCASSLVGQGNQPQHFGDGTRLSIL.

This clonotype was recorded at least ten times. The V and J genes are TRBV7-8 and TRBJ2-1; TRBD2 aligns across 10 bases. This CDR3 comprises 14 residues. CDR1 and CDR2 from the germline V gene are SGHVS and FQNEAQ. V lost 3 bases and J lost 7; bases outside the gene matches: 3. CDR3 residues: CASSFEAGGNEQFF. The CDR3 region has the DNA TGTGCCAGCAGCTTTGAAGCGGGGGGGAATGAGCAGTTCTTC.

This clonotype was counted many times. The CDR3 DNA is TGTGCCAGCAGCCCTTTAGAGACCAGCTTATACGAGCAGTACTTC. The encoded protein is CASSPLETSLYEQYF. This rearrangement joins TRBV7-9 to TRBJ2-7; no firm D call. The germline V gene encodes CDR1 SEHNR and CDR2 FQNEAQ (reference sequence). The CDR3 has 15 residues. Trimming cost V 5 bases and J 4 bases, with 18 bases left between them.

The CDR3 here is CASSQDEGRQETQYF. DNA of the CDR3: TGTGCCAGCAGCCAAGATGAAGGGAGGCAAGAGACCCAGTACTTC. The rearrangement links TRBV4-2 to TRBJ2-5, with a weak D call TRBD2 (6 bases). The germline V and J ends were trimmed by 0 bases and 2 bases, with 10 bases remaining between them. The germline CDR1 and CDR2 sequences are LGHNA and YNFKEQ. This CDR3 has 15 residues.

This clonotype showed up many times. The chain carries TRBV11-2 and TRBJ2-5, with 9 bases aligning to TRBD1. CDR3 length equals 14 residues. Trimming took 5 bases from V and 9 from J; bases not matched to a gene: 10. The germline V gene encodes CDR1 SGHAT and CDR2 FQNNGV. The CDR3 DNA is TGTGCCAGCAGCGAGTGGCGGACAGGGGCGTCCCAGTACTTC. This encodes CASSEWRTGASQYF.